The following is a T cell receptor beta chain sequence with its context. Its antigen is unknown. This specimen comes from a study of CD8+CD57+ T cells in acquired aplastic anemia. Whole-study context: DNA recovered from sorted CD4+ and CD8+ cells had a mean of about 3 ug. Where healthy donors were concerned, CD4+ cells averaged approximately 9.9 million reads. Whole-study results and caveats: Statistical testing detected no significant gap in CD8+ Simpson's diversity between patients and controls. About 30 CD8+ CDR3 sequences occurred in both the patients and the controls.

The study profiled TCR beta VDJ and CDR3 using genomic DNA as template. TCRdb passed the reads through MiXCR, listing each CDR3 protein once. The table shows around 180,000 distinct CDR3 sequences, with about 64% occurring only once. CDR3 length: 13 amino acids. Trimming shortened V by 5 bases and J by 3 bases, and 12 bases separated the two germline ends. Germline values: CDR1 SGHKS, CDR2 YYEKEE (reference sequence). The sequencing input was sorted CD4+, CD8+, or CD8+CD57+ T cells (not recorded which) from PBMCs. This clonotype was sampled from a human donor in good health. The chain employs TRBV5-5 and TRBJ2-7; D uncertain. In DNA form, the CDR3 reads TGTGCCAGCAGTCCGAAAACAATCTACGAGCAGTACTTC. Its protein product is CASSPKTIYEQYF.